Listed below are T cell receptor beta chains from one sample, sequenced in a study of post-analysis software for immune sequencing data. TCRdb independently ran MiXCR on the PCR reads; one entry per CDR3 protein. The sample lists 400,000 to 500,000 distinct CDR3 sequences, 30% to 45% occurring once. The sample was blood. The origin of the receptors is a girl under 10 years old with multiple sclerosis. Each CDR3 is given with its conserved first and last residue. Fields, in order: V gene, J gene, CDR3 protein.

TRBV20-1	TRBJ2-3	CSARDRFLYTDAQYF
TRBV5-1	TRBJ2-5	CASSWTGTRQETQYF
TRBV11-2	TRBJ2-7	CASSSLGTGREQYF
TRBV4-1	TRBJ2-5	CVSSPTGGYGQYF
TRBV5-1	TRBJ1-1	CASSLKRPAVDENTEAFF
TRBV12-3/TRBV12-4	TRBJ2-7	CASSLRQGVRSYEQYF
TRBV10-2	TRBJ2-2	CASKYSGTGELFF
TRBV6-1	TRBJ1-6	CASSESPGRGSPLHF
TRBV27	TRBJ1-1	CASSRTAGLNTEAFF
TRBV7-2	TRBJ2-1	CASSLVGTSGSGEQFF
TRBV10-3	TRBJ2-1	CAISKGQYNEQFF
TRBV27	TRBJ2-1	CASSDGTAIQNYNEQFF
TRBV7-9	TRBJ2-5	CAGSTSGETQYF
TRBV4-1	TRBJ2-3	CASSQDLGTDTQYF
TRBV3-1	TRBJ2-5	CASSQGGYQETQYF
TRBV6-4	TRBJ2-1	CASTPQAGLYNEQFF
TRBV24-1	TRBJ2-5	CATSPGLKVETQYF
TRBV7-6	TRBJ2-1	CASSLLEVQNEQFF
TRBV27	TRBJ1-6	CASSLGSSPLHF
TRBV7-9	.	CASSPDSRIYEQYF
TRBV29-1	TRBJ2-3	CSESLAGKDTQYF
TRBV7-2	TRBJ2-3	CASSLGDYPPDTQYF
TRBV7-2	TRBJ1-1	CASSLVWTEAFF
TRBV15	TRBJ2-5	CATSRAHKETQYF
TRBV27	TRBJ1-2	CASSPGQTRYGYTF
TRBV29-1	TRBJ2-3	CSVARLADITDTQYF
TRBV6-6	TRBJ2-3	CASSSSRTSATDTQYF
TRBV6-2/TRBV6-3	TRBJ1-2	CASSYSNPGEGGYTF
TRBV5-1	TRBJ2-3	CASTKRGGRDTRYF
TRBV12-3/TRBV12-4	TRBJ2-5	CASGSQVQETQYF
TRBV20-1	TRBJ2-3	CSARVSSWGDTQYF
TRBV21-1	TRBJ2-3	CASRIGTSGRRTDTQYF
TRBV27	TRBJ2-7	CASSSPLRAPYEQYF
TRBV3-1	TRBJ1-1	CASSQVYRGPEAFF
TRBV25-1	TRBJ1-2	CASSFTGAYGYTF
TRBV25-1	TRBJ2-6	CASSDWGSGANVLTF
TRBV20-1	TRBJ2-7	CSARDLAMAYEQYF
TRBV20-1	TRBJ1-2	CSARRGRGGYTF
TRBV6-2/TRBV6-3	TRBJ2-1	CASSLLGLPGLVDEQFF
TRBV14	TRBJ2-2	CASSSQLTGELFF
TRBV7-9	TRBJ2-7	CASSLTGSGSREQYF
TRBV20-1	TRBJ2-1	CSARDQEQFF